Listed below are T cell receptor beta chains from one sample, sequenced in a study of identical twins. Using its own MiXCR run on the 5' RACE reads, TCRdb lists one record per CDR3 protein. Here the sample spans approximately 530,000 distinct CDR3 sequences, around 22% being singletons. The data were also submitted as part of a second study, on yellow fever vaccine responses in identical twins.

Sample: CD4+ T cells sorted from blood. The source of these receptors is a woman under 30 in good health. Both conserved end residues are part of each CDR3. A D gene is named only where the DNA matches it firmly. Size values are once, few and many counts, or a class for expanded clones, and some rows have none.

d_call j_call v_call clone_size cdr3_aa cdr3_nt
TRBD1 TRBJ1-2 TRBV10-3 few CAIRAGTGYNYGYTF TGTGCCATCAGGGCCGGGACAGGGTATAACTATGGCTACACCTTC
- TRBJ1-2 TRBV6-5 few CASSYPRGGIYGYTF TGTGCCAGCAGTTACCCCCGGGGAGGTATCTATGGCTACACCTTC
- TRBJ2-2 TRBV27 few CASSLLRHGNTGELFF TGTGCCAGCAGTCTACTCAGACACGGAAACACCGGGGAGCTGTTTTTT
- TRBJ2-2 TRBV12-3/TRBV12-4 few CASTPHHTGELFF TGTGCCAGCACTCCCCATCACACCGGGGAGCTGTTTTTT
- TRBJ2-5 TRBV4-1 - CASSQFQTQYF TGCGCCAGCAGCCAATTTCAGACCCAGTACTTC
- TRBJ2-1 TRBV6-2/TRBV6-3 - CASSYLKSSYNEQFF TGTGCCAGCAGTTACCTGAAAAGCTCCTACAATGAGCAGTTCTTC
- TRBJ2-2 TRBV3-1 few CASSQYDPNTGELFF TGTGCCAGCAGCCAGTACGACCCGAACACCGGGGAGCTGTTTTTT
TRBD1 TRBJ2-5 TRBV12-3/TRBV12-4 - CASRGTGVQETQYF TGTGCCAGCAGGGGGACAGGAGTCCAAGAGACCCAGTACTTC
TRBD2 TRBJ2-1 TRBV18 - CASSPPGTSGRDEQFF TGTGCCAGCTCACCCCCAGGGACTAGCGGGAGGGATGAGCAGTTCTTC
TRBD1 TRBJ2-1 TRBV20-1 - CTARKTGNNEQFF TGCACGGCACGTAAGACAGGGAACAATGAGCAGTTCTTC
- TRBJ2-1 TRBV5-1 - CASSPRTIHEQFF TGCGCCAGCAGCCCCCGGACCATCCATGAGCAGTTCTTC
- TRBJ2-7 TRBV5-1 - CASSLGRTGNEQYF TGCGCCAGCAGCTTGGGGAGGACCGGGAACGAGCAGTACTTC
TRBD1 TRBJ2-1 TRBV20-1 - CSAFDRASNEQFF TGCAGTGCTTTCGACAGGGCCTCTAATGAGCAGTTCTTC
TRBD1 TRBJ1-1 TRBV6-5 few CASSSRGRGTEAFF TGTGCCAGCAGTTCCAGGGGGCGCGGGACTGAAGCTTTCTTT
TRBD1 TRBJ2-2 TRBV5-1 - CASSYTTGWSFGELFF TGCGCCAGCAGCTACACGACAGGGTGGTCTTTCGGGGAGCTGTTTTTT
- TRBJ2-3 TRBV6-1 few CASRTDTDTQYF TGTGCCAGCAGGACGGACACAGATACGCAGTATTTT
- TRBJ2-7 TRBV12-3/TRBV12-4 few CASSFSRTSYEQYF TGTGCCAGCAGTTTCTCCCGTACCTCCTACGAGCAGTACTTC
- TRBJ2-2 TRBV7-6 - CASSLAHVYTGELFF TGTGCCAGCAGCTTAGCCCATGTCTACACCGGGGAGCTGTTTTTT
- TRBJ1-5 TRBV19 - CASSRGREVGPQHF TGTGCCAGTAGTCGGGGGAGGGAGGTAGGGCCCCAGCATTTT
TRBD1 TRBJ2-2 TRBV5-5 - CASSLPGTVHGELFF TGTGCCAGCAGCTTACCCGGGACAGTACACGGGGAGCTGTTTTTT
TRBD2 TRBJ2-1 TRBV2 many CASSRTSGSNEQFF TGTGCCAGCAGCAGGACTAGCGGGAGCAATGAGCAGTTCTTC
- TRBJ2-3 TRBV9 many CASSKNVGGTDTQYF TGTGCCAGCAGCAAGAACGTAGGGGGCACAGATACGCAGTATTTT
- TRBJ2-6 TRBV24-1 few CAPIRPGVYGANVLTF TGTGCCCCCATTAGGCCCGGGGTCTATGGGGCCAACGTCCTGACTTTC
- TRBJ2-5 TRBV5-1 - CASSQSLAQETQYF TGCGCCAGCAGTCAGAGTTTGGCACAAGAGACCCAGTACTTC
- TRBJ1-1 TRBV7-8 few CASSLIRGWSTEAFF TGTGCCAGCAGCTTAATTAGAGGGTGGAGCACTGAAGCTTTCTTT
TRBD2 TRBJ2-3 TRBV12-3/TRBV12-4 many CASSFRAGSTDTQYF TGTGCCAGCAGTTTTAGAGCGGGATCCACAGATACGCAGTATTTT
TRBD2 TRBJ2-7 TRBV5-1 - CASSLAPTTSGSTPFSYEQYF TGCGCCAGCAGCTTGGCCCCAACAACTAGCGGGAGTACACCCTTCTCCTACGAGCAGTACTTC
- TRBJ2-1 TRBV6-5 - CASRLDVGSYNEQFF TGTGCCAGCAGATTAGACGTTGGCTCCTACAATGAGCAGTTCTTC
- TRBJ2-2 TRBV7-9 - CASSRRGGFLSGELFF TGTGCCAGCAGCCGGAGGGGCGGCTTCTTATCCGGGGAGCTGTTTTTT
- TRBJ1-2 TRBV20-1 - CSAARGQFPIYGYTF TGCAGTGCGGCTCGGGGGCAATTCCCTATCTATGGCTACACCTTC
- TRBJ1-1 TRBV2 - CASSEGSNLLMNTEAFF TGTGCCAGCAGTGAAGGATCGAATCTTCTCATGAACACTGAAGCTTTCTTT
TRBD1 TRBJ2-5 TRBV24-1 - CATSRMDREVETQYF TGTGCCACCAGTAGAATGGACAGGGAGGTAGAGACCCAGTACTTC
TRBD1 TRBJ1-5 TRBV5-1 - CASSFTGGANQPQHF TGCGCCAGCAGCTTTACAGGGGGCGCGAATCAGCCCCAGCATTTT
TRBD2 TRBJ2-1 TRBV12-3/TRBV12-4 many CASLRGLAGVNEQFF TGTGCCAGCCTCCGGGGACTAGCGGGAGTAAATGAGCAGTTCTTC
TRBD1 TRBJ1-5 TRBV5-1 - CASSPTGNSNQPQHF TGCGCCAGCAGCCCGACAGGGAATAGCAATCAGCCCCAGCATTTT
TRBD2 TRBJ2-2 TRBV5-5 many CASSPGAGANTGELFF TGTGCCAGCAGCCCGGGCGCGGGAGCGAACACCGGGGAGCTGTTTTTT
- TRBJ1-1 TRBV7-9 - CASSNTGREAFF TGTGCCAGCAGCAATACAGGGAGGGAAGCTTTCTTT
- TRBJ2-1 TRBV15 - CATSRDRSASEQFF TGTGCCACCAGCAGAGACCGATCTGCCAGCGAGCAGTTCTTC
- TRBJ1-4 TRBV28 few CASSLSGPNEKLFF TGTGCCAGCAGTTTGTCCGGTCCCAATGAAAAACTGTTTTTT
TRBD2 TRBJ2-1 TRBV5-1 few CASSSGGLADGNEQFF TGCGCCAGCAGCTCAGGAGGACTAGCGGATGGGAATGAGCAGTTCTTC
TRBD2 TRBJ2-3 TRBV7-3 - CASSPRSGTSGYGADTQYF TGTGCCAGCAGCCCCCGCTCCGGGACTAGCGGGTATGGGGCAGATACGCAGTATTTT
- TRBJ2-2 TRBV24-1 - CATSDLGRSSTGELFF TGTGCCACCAGTGATTTAGGGAGGTCTTCCACCGGGGAGCTGTTTTTT
TRBD2 TRBJ2-3 TRBV2 few CASSEYRASGRAWQADTQYF TGTGCCAGCAGTGAATATCGCGCTAGCGGGAGGGCATGGCAAGCAGATACGCAGTATTTT
TRBD1 TRBJ2-1 TRBV18 many CASSPGTGGYNEQFF TGTGCCAGCTCACCCGGGACAGGGGGCTACAATGAGCAGTTCTTC
- TRBJ2-5 TRBV3-1 - CASSQPGGRGETQYF TGTGCCAGCAGCCAACCCGGGGGGCGGGGAGAGACCCAGTACTTC
- TRBJ2-3 TRBV24-1 few CATSDPDSTDTQYF TGTGCCACCAGTGATCCGGACAGCACAGATACGCAGTATTTT
TRBD2 TRBJ2-5 TRBV10-3 few CAISERGLAGVETQYF TGTGCCATCAGTGAGAGGGGACTAGCGGGGGTCGAGACCCAGTACTTC
- TRBJ2-1 TRBV20-1 once CSAPRTLSSYNEQFF TGCAGTGCTCCCAGGACCCTGAGCTCCTACAATGAGCAGTTCTTC
- TRBJ2-2 TRBV20-1 - CSASSSTGELFF TGCAGTGCTAGTTCTTCTACCGGGGAGCTGTTTTTT